This TCR beta chain came from a study of human T cells and chemical hapten exposure. Points from the study as a whole: Expanded TCR sets contained significantly more large CDR3 similarity clusters than controls. Positive correlation was observed between PT1 expanded TCR counts and patch test score.

This clonotype was detected ten times or more. Its antigen is undetermined. A single record per CDR3 protein comes from TCRdb applying MiXCR to the RACE reads. This table has some 96,000 distinct CDR3 sequences, over 7.5% appearing once. V was pared by 4 bases and J by 4 bases, with 5 bases of the junction left unmatched. Germline-derived CDR1 and CDR2 are SGHNT and YYREEE (reference sequence). This CDR3 contains 14 residues. Specified time point: patch test 2, 6 weeks after DPC sensitization. The treatment is: therapeutic diphenylcyclopropenone sensitization with weekly scalp DPC. Prior to application of each patch test, blood was drawn. Unfractionated whole blood was the source from which total RNA was extracted.

The sequencing here drew on whole blood, taken in connection with sensitization to the hapten diphenylcyclopropenone (DPC). The clonotype comes from a middle-aged woman with alopecia areata. Some clones in this sample may be carry-over from other donors' samples. This rearrangement joins TRBV5-4 to TRBJ1-5; 7 nucleotides align to TRBD1. As DNA, the CDR3 is TGTGCCAGCAGCACCGGACAGGAAAATCAGCCCCAGCATTTT. Translated, it gives CASSTGQENQPQHF.